The entry below gives a single TCR beta chain sequence along with its context. No antigen is known for it. Qualities for individual bases were not recorded, and no much larger clone is one base off. In a few donor pairs, further sequencing was done on unstimulated CD8+ naive, CD4+ memory, CD8+ TEMRA, CD4+ naive and CD8+ effector memory subsets. Sorted unstimulated T cells and proliferating T cells recovered from mixed lymphocyte reactions underwent TCRbeta CDR3 sequencing. Fresh whole blood from about ten HLA-typed healthy donors served as the source for isolating PBMCs. CDR1 and CDR2 are drawn from the germline V gene (reference sequence): MNHNY, SVGAGI. Counted from cysteine to phenylalanine, this CDR3 has 12 amino acids. The entry retains the CDR3 DNA only, 36 bases that are in frame from base 1. The germline ends are 3 bases apart after V is trimmed by 1 base and J by 6 bases. These data originate in a study of siplizumab effects on memory and regulatory T cells (dated by TCRdb to 2018 to 2020). In terms of the full investigation: The study looked at the effect of siplizumab, an anti-CD2 antibody, on alloreactive T-cell subsets in allogeneic mixed lymphocyte reactions made from human PBMCs. What the research found in general, with its limitations: Among mappable alloreactive CD4+ clones, the Treg-derived fraction averaged about 75% with siplizumab versus around 25% in control reactions. Siplizumab significantly reduced the cumulative frequency of alloreactive sequences traceable to unstimulated CD4+ memory T cells. About 75-95% of proliferating CD4+ or CD8+ clones could not be given a naive or memory phenotype. Sequences below about 10^-5 frequency were poorly captured, so only a minor fraction of alloreactive clones could be mapped to unstimulated subsets. Compared with memory T cells, unstimulated naive T cells appeared more diverse, and naive cells seemed to make a substantial contribution to the alloresponse. Whether proliferating Tregs from siplizumab cultures actually had suppressive function was not functionally confirmed.

Library preparation used the immunoSEQ multiplex PCR assay. Roughly 10^5 TCR templates per sample were assayed on the deep sequencing platform. Genomic DNA extracted from sorted T cells was used for TCRbeta CDR3 sequencing. The authors' analysis ran thus. The R programming language was used for clonal analysis of the TCRbeta CDR3 data. Unstimulated samples were compared with post-reaction CFSE-low samples to define alloreactive CD4+ and CD8+ clones. Regulatory or non-regulatory origin of alloreactive CD4+ clones was assigned by matching sequences to the sorted unstimulated Treg and non-Treg repertoires. This is the immuneACCESS table as TCRdb keeps it, with only in-frame sequences that have V and J called. A part of the clones is gone; compared with another copy, unresolved V genes explain less than half, and the rest is unexplained. That table is the source of V, J and clone size, and D and trimming were worked out from the DNA. Across this sample there are just over 60,000 clones, with 65% to 80% seen only once. The top ten hold 0.4% to 0.5% of the sample.

The chain is made from TRBV6-6 and TRBJ2-2; no D segment can be confidently identified. The clonotype originates from a human donor in good health. Specimen: memory CD4+ T cells sorted from blood. Per the publication, the cell subset or site label means: unstimulated CD4+ memory T cells. The DNA sequence is TGTGCCAGCAGTTACTTTCCCGGGGAGCTGTTTTTT. Its protein product is CASSYFPGELFF.